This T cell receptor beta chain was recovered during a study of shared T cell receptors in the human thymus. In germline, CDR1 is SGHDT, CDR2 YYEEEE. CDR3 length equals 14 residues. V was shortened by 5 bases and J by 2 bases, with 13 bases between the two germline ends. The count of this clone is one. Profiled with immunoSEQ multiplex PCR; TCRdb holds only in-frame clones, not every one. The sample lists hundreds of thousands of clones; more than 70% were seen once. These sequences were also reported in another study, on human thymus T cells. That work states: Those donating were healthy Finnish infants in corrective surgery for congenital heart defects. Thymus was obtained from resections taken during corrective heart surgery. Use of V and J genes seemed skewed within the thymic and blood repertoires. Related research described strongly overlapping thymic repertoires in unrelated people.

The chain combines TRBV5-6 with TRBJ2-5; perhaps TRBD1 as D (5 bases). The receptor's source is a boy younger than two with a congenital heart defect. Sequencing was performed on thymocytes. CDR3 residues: CASRHRQTQETQYF. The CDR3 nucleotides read TGTGCCAGCAGACATCGACAGACGCAAGAGACCCAGTACTTC.